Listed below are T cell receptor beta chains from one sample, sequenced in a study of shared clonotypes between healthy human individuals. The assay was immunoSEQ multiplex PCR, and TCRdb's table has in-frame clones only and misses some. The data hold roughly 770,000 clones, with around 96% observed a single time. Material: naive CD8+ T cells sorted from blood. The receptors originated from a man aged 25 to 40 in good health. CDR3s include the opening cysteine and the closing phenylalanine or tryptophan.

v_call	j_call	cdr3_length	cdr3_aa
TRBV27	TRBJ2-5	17	CASSPGTLLRREETQYF
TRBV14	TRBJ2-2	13	CASSQVYGDREVF
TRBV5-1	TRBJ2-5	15	CASSLAAGVRETQYF
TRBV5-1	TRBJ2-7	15	CASSLKTGSPYEQYF
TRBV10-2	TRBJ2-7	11	CASSIAYEQYF
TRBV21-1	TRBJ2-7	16	CASSKPSASGSYEQYF
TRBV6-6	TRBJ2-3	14	CASNIERVGDTQYF
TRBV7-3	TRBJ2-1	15	CASSLLGRPDHEQFF
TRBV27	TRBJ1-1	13	CASSWTGRTEAFF
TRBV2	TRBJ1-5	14	CACQVGEMNQPQHF
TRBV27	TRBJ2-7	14	CASSLGRASYEQYF
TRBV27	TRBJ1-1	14	CASSFRQGRTEAFF
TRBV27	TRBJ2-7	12	CASSPGTIEQYF
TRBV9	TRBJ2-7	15	CASSVGSGISYEQYF
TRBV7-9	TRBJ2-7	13	CASRRTETYEQYF
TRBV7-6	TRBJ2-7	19	CASSPGGRASLEPVGEQYF
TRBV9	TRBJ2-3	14	CASSVGTGLDTQYF
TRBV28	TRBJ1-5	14	CAGQSDGRNQPQHF
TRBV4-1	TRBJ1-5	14	CASSRRQANQPQHF
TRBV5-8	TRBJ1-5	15	CASSLVDYSNQPQHF
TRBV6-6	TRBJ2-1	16	CASSYSASGLADEQFF
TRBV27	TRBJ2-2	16	CASSPTWVGNTGELFF
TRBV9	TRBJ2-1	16	CASSVGLSVSYNEQFF
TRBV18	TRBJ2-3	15	CASSGTSGSTDTQYF
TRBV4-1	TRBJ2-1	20	CASSQDPSLPGTGKGWEQFF
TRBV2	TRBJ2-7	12	CAIREGAYEQYF
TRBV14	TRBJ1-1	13	CASSHYTATEAFF
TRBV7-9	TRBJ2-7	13	CASSPARDYEQYF
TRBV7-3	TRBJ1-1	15	CASSPITGRDTEAFF
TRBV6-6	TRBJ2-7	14	CASSYSGGSYEQYF
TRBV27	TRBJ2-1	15	CASIPRGYAGNEQFF